The sequence of this TCR beta chain was determined in a study of T cell clonotyping in hematopoietic cell transplantation. Generated by immunoSEQ multiplex PCR, the TCRdb table keeps only in-frame clones and is missing some. The data show 25,000 to 30,000 clones, approximately 94% seen once. Specified time point: recipient sample about 28 days before transplant, after cytoreduction. The CDR3 consists of 15 residues. V trimming: 8 bases; J trimming: 5 bases; junction bases outside the gene matches: 11. Germline V gene lookup returns CDR1 LNHDA and CDR2 SQIVND (reference sequence). The chain links TRBV19 to TRBJ1-5; TRBD1 matches 8 bases. This clonotype was sampled from a man aged 50-60 years with acute myeloid leukemia. Some clones in this sample may be carry-over from other donors' samples. Material: peripheral blood mononuclear cells, obtained before stem cell transplant. CDR3 in DNA: TGTGCCAGTGGTACCGGGACAGGAGGGGATCAGCCCCAGCATTTT. Translation gives CASGTGTGGDQPQHF.